These 19 T cell receptor beta chains were all obtained from the same sample, sequenced in a study of sequential checkpoint blockade in melanoma. TCRdb keeps only in-frame clones here, not all; method: immunoSEQ multiplex PCR. The sample lists some 40,000 clones; roughly 86% were seen once. This sample's treatment: randomized to nivolumab then ipilimumab (arm A) or the reverse (arm B). The sample here was CD8+ T cells sorted from blood (inferred from file names), taken from a patient given nivolumab and ipilimumab in sequence. The source is a human donor with melanoma.

V and J are TRBV7-6 and TRBJ1-4; 10 bases map to TRBD1. V lost 5 bases to trimming and J lost 7 bases; unmatched junction nucleotides: 4. The CDR3 contains 14 residues. Per germline, CDR1 SGHVS and CDR2 FNYEAQ. In DNA form, the CDR3 reads TGTGCCAGCAGCCCCGGGACAGGGGTTGAAAAACTGTTTTTT. Amino acid sequence: CASSPGTGVEKLFF.

V gene TRBV19 combines with J gene TRBJ2-2; 9 positions match TRBD1. Per the germline V gene, CDR1 is LNHDA and CDR2 is SQIVND (reference sequence). The J segment lost 8 bases and the V segment lost 5 bases, leaving 9 bases of the junction unmatched. The CDR3 runs to 15 residues. The CDR3 sequence: CASSFTGGVFGELFF. Written as DNA, the CDR3 is TGTGCCAGTAGTTTTACAGGGGGCGTTTTTGGGGAGCTGTTTTTT.

This sequence joins TRBV28 and TRBJ2-7, with TRBD2 matching 10 bases. Losses at the gene ends were 1 base for V and 7 bases for J; bases not matched to a gene: 7. The CDR3 consists of 15 residues. Germline values: CDR1 MDHEN, CDR2 SYDVKM. This CDR3 reads CASSLLVAGGLEQYF. In nucleotides, the CDR3 is TGTGCCAGCAGTTTATTGGTAGCGGGGGGCCTAGAGCAGTACTTC. The full variable domain, its missing parts supplied by reference TRBV28 and TRBJ2-7, is DVKVTQSSRYLVKRTGEKVFLECVQDMDHENMFWYRQDPGLGLRLIYFSYDVKMKEKGDIPEGYSVSREKKERFSLILESASTNQTSMYLCASSLLVAGGLEQYFGPGTRLTVT.

The rearrangement joins TRBV18 to TRBJ2-7, with 7 positions matching TRBD1. The germline CDR1 and CDR2 sequences are KGHSH and LQKENI. Trimming at V came to 2 bases and at J to 7 bases, leaving 8 bases not matched to a gene. The CDR3 consists of 14 residues. The CDR3 DNA sequence: TGTGCCAGCTCACCAGGGACAGTTTCCTTGGAGCAGTACTTC. Protein: CASSPGTVSLEQYF.

The rearrangement joins TRBV7-8 to TRBJ2-5; D gene unclear. V lost 1 base and J 2 bases, leaving 11 bases between the germline ends. Per the germline V gene, CDR1 is SGHVS and CDR2 is FQNEAQ. The CDR3 has 15 amino acids. CDR3: CASSLEPGLQETQYF. Here the CDR3 DNA reads TGTGCCAGCAGCTTAGAGCCAGGCCTACAAGAGACCCAGTACTTC.

CDR3 sequence: CSVEGRGPTYEQYF. The DNA for the CDR3 is TGCAGCGTTGAGGGGCGGGGGCCCACCTACGAGCAGTACTTC. The chain employs TRBV29-1 and TRBJ2-7; tentative D call: TRBD2 (7 bases). The CDR3 length is 14 residues. Germline V lookup: CDR1 SQVTM, CDR2 ANQGSEA. Trimming pared 3 bases from V and 2 bases from J, leaving 14 bases between.

Only a few counts were recorded for this clone. The J gene is TRBJ1-3, the V gene TRBV5-1; no clear D. The CDR3 totals 13 residues. Deletions cut 0 bases from V and 4 bases from J, with 5 bases between. Germline V gene data show CDR1 as SGHRS and CDR2 as YFSETQ. The chain's CDR3 is CASSLAQGNTIYF. In DNA, the CDR3 is TGCGCCAGCAGCTTGGCACAGGGAAACACCATATATTTT.

The chain employs TRBV5-6 and TRBJ1-1; D is perhaps TRBD1 (6 bases). The germline V and J ends were trimmed by 0 bases and 4 bases, with 16 bases remaining between them. The CDR3 loop spans 16 amino acids. The germline gives CDR1 SGHDT, CDR2 YYEEEE. The CDR3 coding sequence is TGTGCCAGCAGCTTGGAAACAGGGTTGGGTGCCACTGAAGCTTTCTTT. Translation: CASSLETGLGATEAFF.

V usage is TRBV5-4 and J usage is TRBJ2-1; 8 bases agree with TRBD2. From germline, CDR1 is SGHNT and CDR2 YYREEE (reference sequence). The V segment lost 4 bases and the J segment 8 bases; nucleotides outside the gene matches: 5. The CDR3 totals 13 residues. CDR3 nucleotides: TGTGCCAGCAGCAGCGGACTAGCCGATGAGCAGTTCTTC. It yields the protein CASSSGLADEQFF.

This clone turned up a few times. This sample also contains other DNA sequences that code for the same CDR3. This chain links TRBV6-1 with TRBJ2-2; 12 nucleotides line up with TRBD2. J gave up 6 bases and V 2 bases, and 1 base lay outside the gene matches. Germline V gene data show CDR1 as MNHNS and CDR2 as SASEGT. This CDR3 contains 15 residues. The CDR3 nucleotides read TGTGCCAGCAGTGAACTAGCGGGGGGGCCCGGGGAGCTGTTTTTT. Protein product: CASSELAGGPGELFF.

The chain combines TRBV19 with TRBJ2-1; no firm D call. Germline V CDR1 and CDR2: LNHDA, SQIVND (reference sequence). V lost 5 bases and J 10 bases, leaving 15 bases between the germline ends. The CDR3 has 13 amino acids. CDR3 sequence: CASSATPGQEQFF. In DNA, the CDR3 is TGTGCCAGTAGTGCGACCCCAGGTCAGGAGCAGTTCTTC.

This chain links TRBV27 with TRBJ1-2; TRBD1 might be the D (5 bases). Trimming removed 6 bases at V and 2 bases at J, with 13 bases between. The CDR3 length is 14 residues. Germline assignment: CDR1 MNHEY and CDR2 SMNVEV (reference sequence). This chain's CDR3 is CASRPGLLNYGYTF. The CDR3 region has the DNA TGTGCCAGCAGGCCGGGACTGTTGAACTATGGCTACACCTTC.

The rearrangement joins TRBV9 to TRBJ1-3, with TRBD1 matching over 9 bases. This CDR3 region has 14 residues. Trimming cost V 4 bases and J 4 bases; bases outside gene matches: 3. Germline V CDR1 and CDR2: SGDLS, YYNGEE. CDR3 DNA: TGTGCCAGCAGCCCGACAGGGGGGGGAAACACCATATATTTT. Residues: CASSPTGGGNTIYF.

This chain connects TRBV5-4 to TRBJ2-5; a weak D match, TRBD1 (6 bases). Looked up from germline, CDR1 is SGHNT and CDR2 is YYREEE (reference sequence). V was pared by 4 bases and J by 5 bases, with 12 bases between. The CDR3 length is 13 residues. Here the CDR3 DNA reads TGTGCCAGCAGCCACACAGGGCCCGAGACCCAGTACTTC. This translates into CASSHTGPETQYF. The complete variable domain, with remaining parts taken from reference TRBV5-4 and TRBJ2-5, reads ETGVTQSPTHLIKTRGQQVTLRCSSQSGHNTVSWYQQALGQGPQFIFQYYREEENGRGNFPPRFSGLQFPNYSSELNVNALELDDSALYLCASSHTGPETQYFGPGTRLLVL.

The chain uses TRBV19 and TRBJ2-1; 7 bases agree with TRBD2. The CDR3 has 14 amino acids. Looked up from germline, CDR1 is LNHDA and CDR2 is SQIVND (reference sequence). With V trimmed by 3 bases and J by 7 bases, 6 bases remained unmatched. The DNA for the CDR3 is TGTGCCAGTAGTATTGGGCTAGCGGAAAATGAGCAGTTCTTC. This codes for CASSIGLAENEQFF.

The J gene is TRBJ2-2, the V gene TRBV4-1, with 14 bases identical to TRBD2. There are 22 residues in the CDR3. J was trimmed by 3 bases and V by 3 bases; bases with no gene match: 18. The germline CDR1 and CDR2 sequences are MGHRA and YSYEKL. The CDR3 protein is CASSHPSSTGTSGGGDTGELFF. CDR3 bases: TGCGCCAGCAGCCATCCTTCTTCGACCGGGACTAGCGGGGGAGGGGACACCGGGGAGCTGTTTTTT.

The chain links TRBV15 to TRBJ1-5; 7 bases match TRBD1. V shed 3 bases, J shed 0 bases, and the junction held 2 bases outside the gene matches. This CDR3 contains 15 residues. Germline CDR1 and CDR2: LNHNV and YYDKDF (reference sequence). The CDR3 DNA follows: TGTGCCACCAGCAGGACAGGGATTAGCAATCAGCCCCAGCATTTT. Its translation is CATSRTGISNQPQHF. Together with reference TRBV15 and TRBJ1-5, the CDR3 gives the full variable domain: DAMVIQNPRYQVTQFGKPVTLSCSQTLNHNVMYWYQQKSSQAPKLLFHYYDKDFNNEADTPDNFQSRRPNTSFCFLDIRSPGLGDTAMYLCATSRTGISNQPQHFGDGTRLSIL.

The chain is built from TRBV6-5 and TRBJ2-5; perhaps TRBD1 as D (5 bases). The DNA end is more similar to TRBJ2-7, so the J call may be wrong. The length of the CDR3 is 13 residues. CDR1 is MNHEY, CDR2 SVGAGI, per germline. For the CDR3, the DNA is TGTGCCAGCAGTTATGTAGGGGCCGGCGAGCAGTACTTC. Its protein product is CASSYVGAGEQYF.

The table lists this clone with a count of one. The chain couples TRBV13 to TRBJ2-2; 13 bases agree with TRBD2. V was clipped by 5 bases and J by 4 bases; unmatched bases: 4. CDR3 length equals 16 residues. CDR1 and CDR2 from the germline V gene are PRHDT and FYEKMQ (reference sequence). CDR3 residues: CASSGLAGEGTGELFF. The CDR3 coding sequence is TGTGCCAGCAGCGGACTAGCGGGGGAAGGCACCGGGGAGCTGTTTTTT.